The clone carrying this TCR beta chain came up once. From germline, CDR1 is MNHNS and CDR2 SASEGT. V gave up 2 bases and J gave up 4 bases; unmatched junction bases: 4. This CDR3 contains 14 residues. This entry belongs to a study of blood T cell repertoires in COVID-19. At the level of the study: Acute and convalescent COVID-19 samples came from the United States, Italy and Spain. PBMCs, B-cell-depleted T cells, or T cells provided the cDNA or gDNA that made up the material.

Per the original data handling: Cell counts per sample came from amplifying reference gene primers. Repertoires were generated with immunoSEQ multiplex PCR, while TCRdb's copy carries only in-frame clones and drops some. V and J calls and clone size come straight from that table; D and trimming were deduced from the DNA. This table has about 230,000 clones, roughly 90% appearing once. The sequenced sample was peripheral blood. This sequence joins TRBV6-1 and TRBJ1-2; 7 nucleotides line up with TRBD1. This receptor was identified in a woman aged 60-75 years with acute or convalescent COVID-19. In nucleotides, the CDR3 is TGTGCCAGCAGTGAACCGGGGACAGCCTATGGCTACACCTTC. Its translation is CASSEPGTAYGYTF.